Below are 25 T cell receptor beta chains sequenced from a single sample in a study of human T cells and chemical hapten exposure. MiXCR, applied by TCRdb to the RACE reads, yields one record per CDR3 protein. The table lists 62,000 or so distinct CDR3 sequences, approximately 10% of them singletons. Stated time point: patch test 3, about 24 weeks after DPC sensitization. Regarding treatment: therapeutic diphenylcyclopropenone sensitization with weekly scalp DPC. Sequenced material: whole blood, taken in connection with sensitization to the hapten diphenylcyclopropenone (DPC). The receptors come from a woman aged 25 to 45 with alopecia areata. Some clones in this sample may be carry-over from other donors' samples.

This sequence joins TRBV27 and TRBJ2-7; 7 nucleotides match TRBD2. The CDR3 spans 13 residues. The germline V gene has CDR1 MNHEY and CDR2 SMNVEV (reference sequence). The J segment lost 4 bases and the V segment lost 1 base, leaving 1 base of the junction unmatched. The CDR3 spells CASSLWGGYEQYF. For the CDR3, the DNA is TGTGCCAGCAGTTTATGGGGGGGATACGAGCAGTACTTC.

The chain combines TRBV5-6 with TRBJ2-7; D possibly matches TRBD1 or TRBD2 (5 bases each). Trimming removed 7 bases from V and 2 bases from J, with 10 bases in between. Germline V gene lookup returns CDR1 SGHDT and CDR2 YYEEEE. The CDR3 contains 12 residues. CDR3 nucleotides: TGTGCCAGCGGGGGACGGACCTACGAGCAGTACTTC. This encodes CASGGRTYEQYF.

The CDR3 DNA sequence: TGCAGCGTTCGTCGGTCCTACGAGCAGTACTTC. Translated, it gives CSVRRSYEQYF. V and J are TRBV29-1 and TRBJ2-7, with D unresolved. The germline V and J ends were trimmed by 5 bases and 1 base, with 6 bases remaining between them. The CDR3 runs to 11 residues. Germline lookup yields CDR1 SQVTM and CDR2 ANQGSEA.

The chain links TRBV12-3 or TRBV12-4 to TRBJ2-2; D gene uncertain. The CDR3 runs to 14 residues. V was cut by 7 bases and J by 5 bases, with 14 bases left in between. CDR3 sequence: CASIIGGVTGELFF. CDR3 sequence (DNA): TGTGCCAGCATCATAGGTGGAGTAACCGGGGAGCTGTTTTTT.

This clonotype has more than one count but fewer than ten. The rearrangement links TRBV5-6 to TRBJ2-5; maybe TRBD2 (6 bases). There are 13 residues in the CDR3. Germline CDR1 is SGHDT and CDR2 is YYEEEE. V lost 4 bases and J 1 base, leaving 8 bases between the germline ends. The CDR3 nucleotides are TGTGCCAGCAGCGTGGGACTCCAAGAGACCCAGTACTTC. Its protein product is CASSVGLQETQYF.

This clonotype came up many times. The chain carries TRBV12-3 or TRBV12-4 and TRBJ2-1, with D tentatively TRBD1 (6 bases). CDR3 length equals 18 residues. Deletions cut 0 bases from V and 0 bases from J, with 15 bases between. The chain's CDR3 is CASSLALGQGSSYNEQFF. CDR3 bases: TGTGCCAGCAGTTTAGCGCTAGGGCAGGGGAGCTCCTACAATGAGCAGTTCTTC.

The CDR3 here is CASNLAATDTQYF. As DNA, the CDR3 is TGTGCCAGCAATTTGGCAGCCACAGATACGCAGTATTTT. The gene calls are TRBV28 and TRBJ2-3; the D is unclear. V lost 7 bases and J 2 bases, leaving 10 bases between the germline ends. This CDR3 has 13 residues. Germline V gene sequence: CDR1 MDHEN, CDR2 SYDVKM.

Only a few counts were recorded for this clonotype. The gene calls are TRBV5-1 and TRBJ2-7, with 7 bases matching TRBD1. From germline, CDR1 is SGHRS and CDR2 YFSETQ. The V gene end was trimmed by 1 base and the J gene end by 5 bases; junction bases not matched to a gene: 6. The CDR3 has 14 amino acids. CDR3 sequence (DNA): TGCGCCAGCAGCTTGTGGGGACAGAGCGACGAGCAGTACTTC. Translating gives CASSLWGQSDEQYF.

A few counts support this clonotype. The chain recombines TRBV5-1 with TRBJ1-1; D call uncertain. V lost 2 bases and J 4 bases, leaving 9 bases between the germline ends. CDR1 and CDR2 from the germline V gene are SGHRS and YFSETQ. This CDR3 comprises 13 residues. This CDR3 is CASSFSQGTEAFF. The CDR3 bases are TGCGCCAGCAGCTTTTCACAAGGCACTGAAGCTTTCTTT.

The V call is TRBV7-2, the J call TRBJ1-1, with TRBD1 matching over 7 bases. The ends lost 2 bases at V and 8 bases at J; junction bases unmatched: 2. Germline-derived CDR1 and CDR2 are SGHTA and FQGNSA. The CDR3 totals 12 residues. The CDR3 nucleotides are TGTGCCAGCAGCTTACGGACAGGCGAAGCTTTCTTT. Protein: CASSLRTGEAFF.

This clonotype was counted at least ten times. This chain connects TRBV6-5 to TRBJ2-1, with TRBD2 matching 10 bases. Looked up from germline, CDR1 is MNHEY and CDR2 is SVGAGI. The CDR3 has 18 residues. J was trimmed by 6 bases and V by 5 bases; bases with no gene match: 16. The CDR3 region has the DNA TGTGCCAGCAGTCTACGTAGATCGGGACTAGCGTCACCCAATGAGCAGTTCTTC. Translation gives CASSLRRSGLASPNEQFF.

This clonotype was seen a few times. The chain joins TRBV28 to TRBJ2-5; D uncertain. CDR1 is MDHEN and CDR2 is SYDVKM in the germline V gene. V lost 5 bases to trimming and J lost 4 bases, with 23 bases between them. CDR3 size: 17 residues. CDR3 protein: CASSPIRGLPAGETQYF. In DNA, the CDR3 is TGTGCCAGCAGTCCTATACGTGGTCTCCCGGCAGGAGAGACCCAGTACTTC.

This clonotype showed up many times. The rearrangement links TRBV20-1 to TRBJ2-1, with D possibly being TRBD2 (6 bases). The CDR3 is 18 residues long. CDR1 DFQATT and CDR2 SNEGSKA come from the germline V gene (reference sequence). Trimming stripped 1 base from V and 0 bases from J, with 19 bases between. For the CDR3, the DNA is TGCAGTGCTAGAGCCCCCCCCGCTAGCGCGAACTCCTACAATGAGCAGTTCTTC. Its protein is CSARAPPASANSYNEQFF.

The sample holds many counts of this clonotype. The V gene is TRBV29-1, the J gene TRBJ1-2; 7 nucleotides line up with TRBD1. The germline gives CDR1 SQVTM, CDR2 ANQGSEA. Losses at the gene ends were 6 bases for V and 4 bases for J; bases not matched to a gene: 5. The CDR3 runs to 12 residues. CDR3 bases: TGCAGCGTGGGGGGACAGAGCTATGGCTACACCTTC. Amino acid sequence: CSVGGQSYGYTF.

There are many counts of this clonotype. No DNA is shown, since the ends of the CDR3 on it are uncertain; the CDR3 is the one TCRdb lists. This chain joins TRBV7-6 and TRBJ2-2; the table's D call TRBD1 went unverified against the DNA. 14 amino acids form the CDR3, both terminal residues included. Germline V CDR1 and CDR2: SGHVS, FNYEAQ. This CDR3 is CASENRRTPGSCFF.

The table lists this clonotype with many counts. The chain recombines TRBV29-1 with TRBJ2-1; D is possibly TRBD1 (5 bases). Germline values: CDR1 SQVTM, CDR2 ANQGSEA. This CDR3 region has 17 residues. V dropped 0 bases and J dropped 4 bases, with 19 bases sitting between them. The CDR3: CSVEDLQGRQNYNEQFF. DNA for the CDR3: TGCAGCGTTGAAGATCTTCAGGGCCGGCAAAATTACAATGAGCAGTTCTTC.

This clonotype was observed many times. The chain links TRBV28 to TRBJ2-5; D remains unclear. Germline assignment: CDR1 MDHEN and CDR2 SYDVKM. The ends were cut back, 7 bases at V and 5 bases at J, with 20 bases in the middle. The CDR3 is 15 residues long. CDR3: CASTQSGPGFETQYF. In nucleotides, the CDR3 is TGTGCCAGCACTCAATCCGGGCCTGGATTTGAGACCCAGTACTTC.

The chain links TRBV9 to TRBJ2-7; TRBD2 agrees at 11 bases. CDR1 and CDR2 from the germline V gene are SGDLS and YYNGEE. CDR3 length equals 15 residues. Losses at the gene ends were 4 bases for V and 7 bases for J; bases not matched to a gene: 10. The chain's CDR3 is CASSPQGLAGGEQYF. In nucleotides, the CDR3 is TGTGCCAGCAGCCCCCAGGGGCTAGCGGGAGGTGAGCAGTACTTC.

The DNA for the CDR3 is TGTGCCAGCAGTCCGACAGAAGGTCACACTGAAGCTTTCTTT. Encoded protein: CASSPTEGHTEAFF. This chain links TRBV6-5 with TRBJ1-1, with a possible D match to TRBD1 (5 bases). The V gene lost 5 bases and the J gene lost 3 bases, with 13 bases spanning the gap. Germline V gene sequence: CDR1 MNHEY, CDR2 SVGAGI. The CDR3 is 14 residues long.

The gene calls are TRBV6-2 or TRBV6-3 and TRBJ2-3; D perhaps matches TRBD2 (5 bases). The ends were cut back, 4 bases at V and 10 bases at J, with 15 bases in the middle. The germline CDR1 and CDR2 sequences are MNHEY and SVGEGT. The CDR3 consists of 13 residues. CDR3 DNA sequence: TGTGCCAGCAGTTCGGACGCCCCGGGGTCGCAGTATTTT. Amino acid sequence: CASSSDAPGSQYF.

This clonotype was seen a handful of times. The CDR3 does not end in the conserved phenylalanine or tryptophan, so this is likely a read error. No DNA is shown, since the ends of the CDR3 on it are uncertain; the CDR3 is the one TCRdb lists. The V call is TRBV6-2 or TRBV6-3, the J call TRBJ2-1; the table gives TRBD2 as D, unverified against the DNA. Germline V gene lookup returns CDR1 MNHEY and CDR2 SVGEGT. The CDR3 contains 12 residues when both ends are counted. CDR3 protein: CASSYIPGPMAL.

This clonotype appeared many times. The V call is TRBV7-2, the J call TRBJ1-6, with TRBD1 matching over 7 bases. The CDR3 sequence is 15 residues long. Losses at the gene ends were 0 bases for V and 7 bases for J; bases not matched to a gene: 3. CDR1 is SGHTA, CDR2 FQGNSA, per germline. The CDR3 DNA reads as TGTGCCAGCAGCTTAGCTGGGACAGAGAATTCACCCCTCCACTTT. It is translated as CASSLAGTENSPLHF. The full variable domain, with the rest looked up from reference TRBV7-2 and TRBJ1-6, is GAGVSQSPSNKVTEKGKDVELRCDPISGHTALYWYRQSLGQGLEFLIYFQGNSAPDKSGLPSDRFSAERTGGSVSTLTIQRTQQEDSAVYLCASSLAGTENSPLHFGNGTRLTVT.

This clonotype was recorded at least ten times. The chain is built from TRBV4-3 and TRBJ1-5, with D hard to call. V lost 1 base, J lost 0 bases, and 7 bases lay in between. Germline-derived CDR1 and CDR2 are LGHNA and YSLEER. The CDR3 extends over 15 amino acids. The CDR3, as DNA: TGCGCCAGCAGCCAAGGACACGCTAGCAATCAGCCCCAGCATTTT. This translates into CASSQGHASNQPQHF.

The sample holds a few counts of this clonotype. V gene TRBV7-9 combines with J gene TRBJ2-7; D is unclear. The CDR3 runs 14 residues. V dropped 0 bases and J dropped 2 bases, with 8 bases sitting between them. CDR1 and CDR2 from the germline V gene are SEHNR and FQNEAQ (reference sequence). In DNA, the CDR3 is TGTGCCAGCAGCTTAGCAGGACCCCCCTACGAGCAGTACTTC. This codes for CASSLAGPPYEQYF.

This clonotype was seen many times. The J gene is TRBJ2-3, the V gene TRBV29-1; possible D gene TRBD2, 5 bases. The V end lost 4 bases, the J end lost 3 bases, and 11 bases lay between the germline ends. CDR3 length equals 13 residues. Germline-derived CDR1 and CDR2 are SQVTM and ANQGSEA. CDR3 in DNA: TGCAGCGTTGCGGGGTTGAGGACAGATACGCAGTATTTT. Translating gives CSVAGLRTDTQYF.